This T cell receptor (beta chain) was observed in a study of blood T cell repertoires in COVID-19 (dated by TCRdb to about 2020). Background for the entire study: Samples from collaborators originated in the United States, Italy and Spain and spanned both the acute and convalescent phases of COVID-19. The material from the prospective study consisted of cDNA or gDNA derived from T cells, B-cell-depleted T cells, or PBMCs. Subjects who had been exposed to COVID-19, were actively infected with it, or had recovered from it provided the deeply sampled blood TCRbeta repertoires that made up the dataset. The repertoires were released in a freely available public database meant as a resource for research on the immune response to SARS-CoV-2. Samples came from the ongoing ImmuneRACE study (first 160 participants) plus 1,254 subjects from 6 global collaborators. A de-identified subject ID, COVID-19 status, age in years and sex were almost always included in the sample metadata. HLA class I and class II types, where available, came from metadata supplied by the sample provider rather than from assay-based typing. The investigation overall reported the following: How much clinical and demographic metadata was included differed by source and by participant, and the metadata was provided uncurated.

TCRbeta CDR3 regions were amplified from genomic DNA using the immunoSEQ Assay, a bias-controlled multiplex PCR. As for the authors' bioinformatics: Within the assay, amplification of reference gene primers was used to estimate how many nucleated cells each sample contained. To quantify the absolute abundance of each unique TCRbeta CDR3 rearrangement, sequence reads were collapsed and filtered. For each sample, productive Simpson clonality was calculated as the square root of Simpson's diversity index over productive rearrangements. As stored in TCRdb, this immuneACCESS dataset retains in-frame rearrangements with V and J assigned. A fraction of the clones does not appear; measured against another copy, unresolved V genes explain less than half of the discrepancy, and the remainder lacks a known reason. The D gene and trimming were derived from the DNA, and the V and J assignments and clone size from that table. The sample contains about 72,000 clones, roughly 87% of them found a single time. The ten largest clones represent about 17% of the sample.

Each collaborating institution followed its own protocols to collect whole blood in K2EDTA tubes. For TCRbeta analysis, collaborators shipped samples as frozen whole blood, isolated PBMCs, or DNA extracted from either of those sample types. The germline V gene provides CDR1 KGHSH and CDR2 LQKENI. The CDR3 runs 13 residues from the cysteine to the phenylalanine. Just the 39-base CDR3 DNA is kept, in frame starting at base 1. V is cut by 5 bases and J by 4 bases, and the space between the germline ends is 9 bases. This clone appeared once. This clone's antigen is unknown. No qualities accompany the bases; no much larger clone lies one base away.

Sequencing was performed on peripheral blood. The V and J segments used are TRBV18 and TRBJ2-1; the D gene is possibly TRBD2, with 5 bases matching. This sequence was found in a human donor in a cohort sampled during active COVID-19. CDR3 reads: CASSAGEYNEQFF. The nucleotide sequence reads as follows: TGTGCCAGCTCAGCGGGCGAATACAATGAGCAGTTCTTC.